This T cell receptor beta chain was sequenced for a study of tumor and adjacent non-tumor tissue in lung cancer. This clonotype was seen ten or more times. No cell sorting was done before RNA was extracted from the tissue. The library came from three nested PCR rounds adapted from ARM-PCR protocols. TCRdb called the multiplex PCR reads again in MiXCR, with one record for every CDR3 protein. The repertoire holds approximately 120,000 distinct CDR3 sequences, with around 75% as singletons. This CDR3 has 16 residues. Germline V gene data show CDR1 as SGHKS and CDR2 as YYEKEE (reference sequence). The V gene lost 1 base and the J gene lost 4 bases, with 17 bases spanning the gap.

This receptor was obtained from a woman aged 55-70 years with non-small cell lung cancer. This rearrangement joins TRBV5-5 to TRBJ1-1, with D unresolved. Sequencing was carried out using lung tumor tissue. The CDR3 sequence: CASSLRSDPERTEAFF. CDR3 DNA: TGTGCCAGCAGCTTGAGGTCCGACCCTGAGCGCACTGAAGCTTTCTTT.